Listed below are T cell receptor beta chains from one sample, sequenced in a study of T cells in Graves' hyperthyroidism and ophthalmopathy. TCRdb reanalysed the multiplex PCR reads using MiXCR and keeps one entry per CDR3 protein. This sample has hundreds of thousands of distinct CDR3 sequences, with around 46% found just once. The sample comprised peripheral blood or thyroid tissue (not recorded which). The source is a woman aged 18-30 years with Graves' hyperthyroidism. The CDR3 runs from the conserved cysteine through the conserved F or W. Fields, in order: V gene, clone size, D gene, J gene, CDR3 protein, CDR3 DNA. D genes are given only for firm matches. Clone size, where shown, is once, few, many, or a class for clones that have expanded.

>TRBV29-1|.|.|TRBJ1-4
CSVDPDNEKLFF
TGCAGCGTTGACCCAGACAATGAAAAACTGTTTTTT
>TRBV7-9|once|.|TRBJ2-5
CASSSIPQATQYF
TGTGCCAGCAGCTCAATCCCTCAGGCGACCCAGTACTTC
>TRBV6-6|.|.|TRBJ1-3
CASSLGRSGTIYF
TGTGCCAGCAGTTTAGGGCGGAGCGGCACCATATATTTT
>TRBV7-1|.|.|TRBJ2-5
CASSSAPPGETQYF
TGTGCCAGCAGCTCCGCACCGCCTGGGGAGACCCAGTACTTC
>TRBV20-1|few|TRBD1|TRBJ2-5
CSAGGRDRLRETQYF
TGCAGTGCTGGGGGACGGGACAGACTGAGGGAGACCCAGTACTTC
>TRBV24-1|.|TRBD1|TRBJ2-3
CATMRGQGTDTQYF
TGTGCCACCATGCGGGGACAGGGTACAGATACGCAGTATTTT
>TRBV2|many|.|TRBJ2-7
CASSYGYEQYF
TGTGCCAGCAGTTACGGCTACGAGCAGTACTTC
>TRBV10-3|.|.|TRBJ1-5
CASSFSSGGDQPQHF
TGTGCCAGCAGTTTTTCATCCGGCGGGGATCAGCCCCAGCATTTT
>TRBV2|.|TRBD2|TRBJ2-3
CASKGLAGGDTQYF
TGTGCCAGCAAGGGACTAGCGGGAGGGGATACGCAGTATTTT
>TRBV7-8|many|.|TRBJ2-7
CASSLNVGTYEQYF
TGTGCCAGCAGCTTAAACGTGGGAACCTACGAGCAGTACTTC
>TRBV19|.|.|TRBJ2-5
CASSIAETGHMTKQYF
TGTGCCAGTAGTATTGCCGAAACAGGCCATATGACCAAACAGTACTTC
>TRBV14|.|.|TRBJ1-1
CASSPPSGTGTEAFF
TGTGCCAGCTCACCACCGTCGGGGACGGGGACTGAAGCTTTCTTT
>TRBV9|.|.|TRBJ2-7
CASSEEGTVHEQYF
TGTGCCAGCAGCGAGGAGGGGACAGTACACGAGCAGTACTTC
>TRBV25-1|.|.|TRBJ1-1
CASSLSKPGDYTEAFF
TGTGCCAGCAGTTTATCGAAGCCAGGGGACTACACTGAAGCTTTCTTT
>TRBV2|.|.|TRBJ1-1
CASSPILQNTEAFF
TGTGCCAGCTCACCAATCCTACAGAACACTGAAGCTTTCTTT
>TRBV6-5|.|.|TRBJ1-5
CARSLLGYNQPQHF
TGTGCCCGCAGTTTGTTAGGGTACAATCAGCCCCAGCATTTT
>TRBV2|.|.|TRBJ1-2
CASSPDHTMYGYTF
TGCGCCAGCAGCCCGGACCACACAATGTATGGCTACACCTTC
>TRBV7-1|.|.|TRBJ1-4
CASSSPSHGNEKLFF
TGTGCCAGCAGCTCCCCCTCGCATGGTAATGAAAAACTGTTTTTT
>TRBV2|many|.|TRBJ2-5
CASGTEQFGAGETQYF
TGTGCCTCCGGGACCGAACAGTTTGGGGCCGGGGAGACCCAGTACTTC
>TRBV20-1|.|.|TRBJ2-7
CSARNRDSSGYEQYF
TGCAGTGCTAGGAACCGGGACTCGTCAGGGTACGAGCAGTACTTC
>TRBV29-1|many|.|TRBJ1-1
CSVRNRATTYTEAFF
TGCAGCGTCCGCAACAGGGCTACCACCTACACTGAAGCTTTCTTT
>TRBV2|few|.|TRBJ1-1
CASTLSGGMNTEAFF
TGTGCCAGCACCCTGAGTGGGGGCATGAACACTGAAGCTTTCTTT
>TRBV7-2|few|.|TRBJ1-5
CASSRTGTHNQPQHF
TGTGCCAGCAGCCGAACCGGGACACATAATCAGCCCCAGCATTTT
>TRBV7-9|.|.|TRBJ2-6
CASSQWGPFSGANVLTF
TGTGCCAGCAGCCAGTGGGGCCCATTCTCAGGGGCCAACGTCCTGACTTTC
>TRBV7-2|many|TRBD1|TRBJ2-7
CASSPRDRKYEQYF
TGTGCCAGCAGCCCCAGGGACAGAAAGTACGAGCAGTACTTC
>TRBV29-1|few|.|TRBJ1-2
CSVAFWVMDGYAF
TGCAGCGTTGCCTTTTGGGTGATGGATGGCTACGCCTTC
>TRBV7-8|few|.|TRBJ2-5
CASSLMGWQETQYF
TGTGCCAGCAGCTTAATGGGCTGGCAAGAGACCCAGTACTTC
>TRBV7-9|.|TRBD1|TRBJ1-2
CASSEQGLYGYTF
TGTGCCAGCAGCGAACAGGGGTTATATGGCTACACCTTC
>TRBV10-3|.|TRBD1|TRBJ2-7
CAISWDRDRAYNEQYF
TGTGCCATCAGTTGGGACCGGGACAGGGCCTACAATGAGCAGTACTTC
>TRBV20-1|.|.|TRBJ1-2
CSTIVSGGRGYTF
TGCAGTACCATCGTGAGTGGGGGGCGCGGCTACACCTTC
>TRBV24-1|.|TRBD1|TRBJ1-4
CATGGVPDRGEKLFF
TGTGCCACCGGGGGGGTCCCCGACAGGGGTGAAAAACTGTTTTTT
>TRBV12-3/TRBV12-4|few|.|TRBJ2-7
CASSFGRTHYEQYF
TGTGCCAGCAGTTTTGGCAGGACCCACTACGAGCAGTACTTC
>TRBV11-2|once|TRBD1|TRBJ2-7
CASSWGQGNHEQYF
TGTGCCAGCAGCTGGGGACAGGGCAACCACGAGCAGTACTTC
>TRBV25-1|.|.|TRBJ1-2
CASVGQGGYTF
TGTGCCAGCGTTGGGCAGGGCGGCTACACCTTC
>TRBV10-3|once|.|TRBJ2-7
CAISLPGASYEQYF
TGTGCCATCAGTCTTCCAGGGGCCTCCTACGAGCAGTACTTC
>TRBV6-1|.|.|TRBJ1-5
CASSEGAEQHF
TGTGCCAGCAGTGAGGGGGCAGAACAGCATTTT
>TRBV7-8|few|TRBD2|TRBJ2-5
CASSLGDSGRAWETQYF
TGTGCCAGCAGCTTAGGAGACAGCGGGAGGGCCTGGGAGACCCAGTACTTC
>TRBV24-1|.|TRBD1|TRBJ2-1
CATSDRDRGRGEQFF
TGTGCCACCAGTGACCGGGACAGGGGAAGGGGTGAGCAGTTCTTC
>TRBV2|few|TRBD2|TRBJ2-7
CASSVDIPSGNGQYF
TGTGCCAGCAGTGTAGATATCCCTAGCGGGAATGGGCAGTACTTC
>TRBV7-8|many|TRBD1|TRBJ1-1
CASSVSPGTANTEAFF
TGTGCCAGCAGCGTATCACCGGGGACAGCGAACACTGAAGCTTTCTTT
>TRBV10-1|many|.|TRBJ1-3
CASSESSADSGNTIYF
TGCGCCAGCAGTGAGTCGTCGGCAGACTCTGGAAACACCATATATTTT
>TRBV10-3|few|TRBD2|TRBJ2-7
CAISSGLAGAYEQYF
TGTGCCATCAGTTCCGGACTAGCGGGAGCATACGAGCAGTACTTC
>TRBV2|few|TRBD1|TRBJ2-7
CASGPRDRNYEQYF
TGTGCCAGCGGACCCCGGGACAGGAACTACGAGCAGTACTTC
>TRBV25-1|once|.|TRBJ1-2
CASILRGDFGYTF
TGTGCCAGCATCCTGAGAGGGGACTTTGGCTACACCTTC
>TRBV24-1|.|TRBD2|TRBJ2-7
CAISDPGLAGSSYEQYF
TGTGCCATCAGTGATCCGGGACTAGCGGGATCCTCCTACGAGCAGTACTTC
>TRBV19|many|.|TRBJ1-5
CASTRRGDQPQHF
TGTGCCAGTACAAGGAGGGGGGATCAGCCCCAGCATTTT
>TRBV2|.|TRBD1|TRBJ2-5
CASSEAGRGQETQYF
TGTGCCAGCAGTGAAGCAGGCAGGGGGCAAGAGACCCAGTACTTC
>TRBV10-3|many|.|TRBJ1-1
CAISDRDYLNTEAFF
TGTGCCATCAGTGACCGGGACTACTTGAACACTGAAGCTTTCTTT
>TRBV2|.|.|TRBJ1-3
CASSSSIDRRRPGNTIYF
TGTGCCAGCAGTAGTTCCATCGACAGAAGAAGGCCTGGAAACACCATATATTTT
>TRBV20-1|few|.|TRBJ2-5
CSARESNQQETQYF
TGCAGTGCTAGAGAATCGAACCAGCAAGAGACCCAGTACTTC
>TRBV29-1|many|TRBD2|TRBJ2-7
CSVESAGVGEQYF
TGCAGCGTTGAATCCGCGGGAGTAGGGGAGCAGTACTTC
>TRBV24-1|.|.|TRBJ2-5
CATSDPGQPQYF
TGTGCCACCAGTGACCCGGGGCAGCCCCAGTACTTC
>TRBV6-4|.|TRBD1|TRBJ1-5
CASRGTGLWPQHF
TGTGCCAGCAGGGGGACAGGACTTTGGCCCCAGCATTTT
>TRBV10-3|.|.|TRBJ1-1
CAISSKSGVNTEAFF
TGTGCCATCAGTAGCAAATCGGGGGTGAACACTGAAGCTTTCTTT